This T cell receptor beta chain was sequenced during a study of blood T cell repertoires in COVID-19. In the study overall: Both acute and convalescent COVID-19 samples were obtained from the United States, Italy and Spain.

In the authors' workflow: Nucleated cell number was recorded as an estimate derived from reference gene primer amplification. TCRdb's copy holds only in-frame clones and misses some; the assay was immunoSEQ multiplex PCR. D and trimming come from the DNA, and the V and J calls and clone size come from that table. The sample lists some 240,000 clones; about 90% were seen once. The CDR3 totals 15 residues. Trimming took 6 bases from V and 2 from J; bases not matched to a gene: 7. Germline V gene sequence: CDR1 SGHRS, CDR2 YFSETQ. During active infection, Seattle patients enrolled and were then monitored through disease.

The sequence derives from a woman aged 55-69 years with COVID-19, enrolled during active disease. This chain links TRBV5-1 with TRBJ2-2; 7 nucleotides line up with TRBD1. Material for sequencing was peripheral blood. Written as DNA, the CDR3 is TGCGCCAGCAAACCTTACAGGGGAAACACCGGGGAGCTGTTTTTT. This sequence encodes CASKPYRGNTGELFF.